The rows below give T cell receptor beta chains drawn from one sample of a study of T cells in tumors after PD-1 blockade. TCRdb's table, derived via immunoSEQ multiplex PCR, lists solely in-frame clones and lacks some. The sample includes 60,000 to 70,000 clones, under 80% of them seen just once. The sequencing used PBMCs, collected after anti-PD-1 treatment. These receptors originate from a human donor with basal cell carcinoma. Each CDR3 is given with its conserved first and last residue. A D gene is named only where the DNA matches it firmly. Clone size is shown for a subset of rows, as once, few, many or a class of expanded clone.

TRBV21-1	TRBJ1-1	NA	NA	CARIVERTEAFF	TGTGCCAGGATAGTAGAACGCACTGAAGCTTTCTTT
TRBV24-1	TRBJ2-5	NA	NA	CATSDPGQETQYF	TGTGCCACCAGTGATCCCGGGCAAGAGACCCAGTACTTC
TRBV19	TRBJ2-6	NA	NA	CASNTLGEGANVLTF	TGTGCCAGTAACACCTTAGGAGAAGGGGCCAACGTCCTGACTTTC
TRBV5-8	TRBJ1-3	NA	NA	CASSPLQRTPSGNTIYF	TGTGCCAGCAGTCCTCTACAGCGCACTCCTTCTGGAAACACCATATATTTT
TRBV4-1	TRBJ2-7	NA	TRBD2	CASSQGLAGGSSYEQYF	TGCGCCAGCAGCCAAGGACTAGCGGGGGGGAGCTCCTACGAGCAGTACTTC
TRBV18	TRBJ2-5	once	TRBD2	CASSPIGGAETQYF	TGTGCCAGCTCACCCATCGGGGGGGCGGAGACCCAGTACTTC
TRBV27	TRBJ2-3	NA	TRBD2	CASSTSRLAGTDTQYF	TGTGCCAGCAGTACCTCACGACTAGCGGGCACAGATACGCAGTATTTT
TRBV7-2	TRBJ1-3	NA	NA	CASSLVSQAGNTIYF	TGTGCCAGCAGCTTAGTTAGCCAGGCAGGAAACACCATATATTTT
TRBV2	TRBJ2-1	NA	NA	CASSEGGWLPSYNEQFF	TGTGCCAGCAGTGAAGGGGGGTGGCTCCCCTCCTACAATGAGCAGTTCTTC
TRBV18	TRBJ2-5	NA	NA	CASSPGTQETQYF	TGTGCCAGCTCGCCAGGGACCCAAGAGACCCAGTACTTC
TRBV19	TRBJ1-1	NA	NA	CASSSRRNTEAFF	TGTGCCAGTAGTTCCCGACGGAACACTGAAGCTTTCTTT
TRBV5-1	TRBJ1-2	NA	NA	CASSPDGFYGYTF	TGCGCCAGCAGCCCGGACGGATTCTATGGCTACACCTTC
TRBV9	TRBJ1-2	NA	NA	CASSVVVRRNGYTF	TGTGCCAGCAGCGTAGTTGTCAGGCGGAATGGCTACACCTTC
TRBV9	TRBJ2-5	once	NA	CASGPGQETQYF	TGTGCCAGCGGACCGGGCCAAGAGACCCAGTACTTC
TRBV27	TRBJ2-2	NA	NA	CASSGGAGRAQVGELFF	TGTGCCAGCAGCGGAGGTGCCGGCCGGGCCCAAGTCGGGGAGCTGTTTTTT
TRBV7-9	TRBJ1-1	NA	NA	CASSSPITWAGEAFF	TGTGCCAGCAGCTCCCCAATTACATGGGCCGGTGAAGCTTTCTTT
TRBV5-1	TRBJ2-4	few	NA	CASSPLEWNIQYF	TGCGCCAGCAGCCCGCTCGAATGGAACATTCAGTACTTC
TRBV19	TRBJ2-3	NA	TRBD2	CASSIGAGGPDTQYF	TGTGCCAGTAGTATAGGGGCGGGGGGGCCGGATACGCAGTATTTT
TRBV5-4	TRBJ2-7	NA	TRBD1	CASSDRDRGPPSSYEQYF	TGTGCCAGCAGCGACCGGGACAGGGGGCCTCCTAGCTCCTACGAGCAGTACTTC
TRBV6-5	TRBJ1-1	NA	NA	CASRMGGGQTEAFF	TGTGCCAGCAGGATGGGCGGGGGGCAAACTGAAGCTTTCTTT
TRBV6-1	TRBJ1-2	NA	NA	CASSDARNYGYTF	TGTGCCAGCAGTGATGCCCGTAACTATGGCTACACCTTC
TRBV2	TRBJ2-5	NA	NA	CAILWTDQETQYF	TGTGCCATTCTATGGACAGATCAAGAGACCCAGTACTTC
TRBV28	TRBJ1-1	NA	NA	CASSWGTEAFF	TGTGCCAGCAGCTGGGGAACTGAAGCTTTCTTT
TRBV19	TRBJ1-1	NA	TRBD1	CASRDRAVGGNTEAFF	TGTGCCAGTAGGGACAGGGCGGTTGGTGGAAACACTGAAGCTTTCTTT
TRBV4-2	TRBJ1-1	NA	NA	CASSQVEQGAEAFF	TGTGCCAGCAGCCAAGTTGAGCAGGGCGCTGAAGCTTTCTTT
TRBV5-1	TRBJ1-1	NA	TRBD1	CASSSLQGGRTEAFF	TGCGCCAGCAGCTCGCTACAGGGGGGCCGTACTGAAGCTTTCTTT
TRBV6-4	TRBJ2-2	NA	TRBD2	CASSDSGGINTGELFF	TGTGCCAGCAGTGACTCGGGGGGGATCAACACCGGGGAGCTGTTTTTT
TRBV11-2	TRBJ2-4	NA	TRBD2	CASRKASGGPEAKNIQYF	TGTGCCAGCAGGAAAGCTAGCGGGGGCCCCGAGGCCAAAAACATTCAGTACTTC
TRBV27	TRBJ1-2	NA	TRBD1	CASSFLGQGANYGYTF	TGTGCCAGCAGTTTCCTGGGACAGGGGGCTAACTATGGCTACACCTTC
TRBV29-1	TRBJ2-7	once	NA	CSVSETSYEQYF	TGCAGCGTATCGGAGACCTCCTACGAGCAGTACTTC
TRBV27	TRBJ1-2	NA	NA	CASSLDGLYGYTF	TGTGCCAGCAGTTTAGACGGTCTCTATGGCTACACCTTC
TRBV7-9	TRBJ1-3	NA	NA	CASSWDLGGTIYF	TGTGCCAGCAGCTGGGACCTCGGGGGCACCATATATTTT
TRBV5-1	TRBJ1-1	NA	TRBD1	CASSLTGGRTEAFF	TGCGCCAGCAGCTTGACAGGGGGCCGGACTGAAGCTTTCTTT
TRBV2	TRBJ1-6	few	NA	CASSEWEGIRSPLHF	TGTGCCAGCAGTGAGTGGGAGGGAATTAGGTCACCCCTCCACTTT
TRBV18	TRBJ1-1	NA	NA	CASSTIPDGTEAFF	TGTGCCAGCTCAACCATCCCGGATGGCACTGAAGCTTTCTTT
TRBV4-2	TRBJ1-2	few	NA	CASSQRGDYGYTF	TGTGCCAGCAGCCAAAGGGGCGACTATGGCTACACCTTC
TRBV5-6	TRBJ1-3	NA	TRBD1	CASSLTGTGIGNTIYF	TGTGCCAGCAGCTTAACCGGGACAGGGATTGGAAACACCATATATTTT
TRBV5-1	TRBJ1-6	NA	NA	CASSLAGTANNSPLHF	TGCGCCAGCAGCTTGGCCGGGACGGCAAATAATTCACCCCTCCACTTT
TRBV21-1	TRBJ2-7	NA	NA	CASSKALGDRGSGEQYF	TGTGCCAGCAGCAAAGCGCTGGGGGACAGGGGAAGTGGCGAGCAGTACTTC
TRBV10-3	TRBJ1-1	NA	NA	CAIRESTGTEAFF	TGTGCCATCAGAGAATCGACAGGCACTGAAGCTTTCTTT
TRBV24-1	TRBJ2-1	NA	NA	CATSDPGDRRPYNEQFF	TGTGCCACCAGTGATCCTGGAGACCGGCGACCCTACAATGAGCAGTTCTTC
TRBV6-6	TRBJ2-1	NA	TRBD1	CASSYPGQGSEQFF	TGTGCCAGCAGTTACCCTGGACAGGGAAGTGAGCAGTTCTTC
TRBV10-1	TRBJ1-2	NA	NA	CASSESMTDNGYTF	TGCGCCAGCAGTGAGTCAATGACAGATAATGGCTACACCTTC
TRBV27	TRBJ2-7	NA	TRBD1	CASSPGQGNYEQYF	TGTGCCAGCAGCCCAGGACAGGGGAACTACGAGCAGTACTTC
TRBV7-9	TRBJ1-2	NA	NA	CASSWGTNYGYTF	TGTGCCAGCAGCTGGGGGACAAACTATGGCTACACCTTC
TRBV27	TRBJ2-3	NA	TRBD1	CASSRQGAFTDTQYF	TGTGCCAGCAGTCGACAGGGGGCTTTCACAGATACGCAGTATTTT
TRBV27	TRBJ2-3	NA	NA	CASSLLFGGTDTQYF	TGTGCCAGCAGTTTATTATTTGGGGGCACAGATACGCAGTATTTT
TRBV5-1	TRBJ2-3	NA	TRBD2	CASSLGASGRDTQYF	TGCGCCAGCAGCTTGGGGGCTAGCGGGAGAGATACGCAGTATTTT
TRBV12-3/TRBV12-4	TRBJ2-3	NA	NA	CASSRRTPDTQYF	TGTGCCAGCAGTCGACGGACACCAGATACGCAGTATTTT
TRBV29-1	TRBJ2-1	once	NA	CSVDERSSYNEQFF	TGCAGCGTTGATGAGCGGAGCTCCTACAATGAGCAGTTCTTC
TRBV7-9	TRBJ2-5	NA	NA	CASSGTETQYF	TGTGCCAGCAGCGGAACAGAGACCCAGTACTTC
TRBV30	TRBJ2-3	few	TRBD1	CAWTLTGSEGTQYF	TGTGCCTGGACCCTGACAGGGAGCGAGGGTACGCAGTATTTT
TRBV28	TRBJ2-1	NA	TRBD1	CASSLVDYRGHTGTNEQFF	TGTGCCAGCAGTTTAGTGGACTACAGGGGGCACACGGGCACGAATGAGCAGTTCTTC
TRBV14	TRBJ2-1	NA	TRBD1	CASSQLGQGKDNEQFF	TGTGCCAGCAGCCAGCTGGGACAGGGTAAGGACAATGAGCAGTTCTTC